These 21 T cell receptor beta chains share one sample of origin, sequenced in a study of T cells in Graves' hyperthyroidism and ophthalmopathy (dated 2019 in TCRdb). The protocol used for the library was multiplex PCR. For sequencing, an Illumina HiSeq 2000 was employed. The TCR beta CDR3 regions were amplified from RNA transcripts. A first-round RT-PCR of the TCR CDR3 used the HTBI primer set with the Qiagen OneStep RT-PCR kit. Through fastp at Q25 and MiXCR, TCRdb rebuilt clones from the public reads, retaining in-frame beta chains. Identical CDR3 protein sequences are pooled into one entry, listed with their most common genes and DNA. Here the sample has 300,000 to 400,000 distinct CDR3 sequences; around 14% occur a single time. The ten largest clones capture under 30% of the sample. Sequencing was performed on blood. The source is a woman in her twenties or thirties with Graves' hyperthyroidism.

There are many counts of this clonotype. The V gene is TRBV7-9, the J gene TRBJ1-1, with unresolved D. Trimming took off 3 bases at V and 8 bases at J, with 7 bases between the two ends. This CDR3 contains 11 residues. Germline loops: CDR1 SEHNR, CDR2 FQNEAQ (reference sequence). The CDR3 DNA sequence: TGTGCCAGCAGCTTGGCGACCGAAGCTTTCTTT. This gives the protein CASSLATEAFF.

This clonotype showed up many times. The DNA for the CDR3 is TGTGCCTCCTCAGGCAGGACCTACGAGCAGTACTTC. It yields the protein CASSGRTYEQYF. The V gene is TRBV30, the J gene TRBJ2-7, with D unresolved. The germline V gene encodes CDR1 GTSNPN and CDR2 SVGIG (reference sequence). CDR3 length: 12 residues. V lost 7 bases and J 2 bases, leaving 12 bases between the germline ends.

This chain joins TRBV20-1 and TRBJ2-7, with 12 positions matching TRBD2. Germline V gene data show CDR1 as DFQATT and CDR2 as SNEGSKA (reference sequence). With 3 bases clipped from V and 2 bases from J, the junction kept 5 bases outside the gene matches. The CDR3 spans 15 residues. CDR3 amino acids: CSARSLAGGPYEQYF. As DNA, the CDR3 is TGCAGTGCTAGGTCCCTAGCGGGAGGGCCCTACGAGCAGTACTTC.

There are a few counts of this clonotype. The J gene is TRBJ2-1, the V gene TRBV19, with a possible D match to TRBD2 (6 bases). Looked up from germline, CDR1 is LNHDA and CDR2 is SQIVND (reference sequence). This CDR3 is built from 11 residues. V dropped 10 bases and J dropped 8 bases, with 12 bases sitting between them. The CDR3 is CATSPGDEQFF. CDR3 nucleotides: TGTGCCACCTCGCCGGGGGATGAGCAGTTCTTC. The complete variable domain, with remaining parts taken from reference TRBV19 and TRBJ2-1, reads DGGITQSPKYLFRKEGQNVTLSCEQNLNHDAMYWYRQDPGQGLRLIYYSQIVNDFQKGDIAEGYSVSREKKESFPLTVTSAQKNPTAFYLCATSPGDEQFFGPGTRLTVL.

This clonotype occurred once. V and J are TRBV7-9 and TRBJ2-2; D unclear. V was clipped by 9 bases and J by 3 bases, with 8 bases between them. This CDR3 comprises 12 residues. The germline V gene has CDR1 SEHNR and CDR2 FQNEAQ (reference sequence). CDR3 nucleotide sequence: TGTGCCAGAATCGGGCACACCGGGGAGCTGTTTTTT. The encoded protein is CARIGHTGELFF.

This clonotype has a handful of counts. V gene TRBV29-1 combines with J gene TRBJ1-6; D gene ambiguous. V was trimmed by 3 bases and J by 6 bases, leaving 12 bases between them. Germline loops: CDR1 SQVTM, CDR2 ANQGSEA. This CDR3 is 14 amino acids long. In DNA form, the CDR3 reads TGCAGCGTTGAGGGAGGGAGGTGTAATTCACCCCTCCACTTT. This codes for CSVEGGRCNSPLHF.

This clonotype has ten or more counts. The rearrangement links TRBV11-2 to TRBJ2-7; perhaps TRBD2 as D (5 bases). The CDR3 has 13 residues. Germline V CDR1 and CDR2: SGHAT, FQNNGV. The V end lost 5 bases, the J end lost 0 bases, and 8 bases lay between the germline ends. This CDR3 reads CASSERPSYEQYF. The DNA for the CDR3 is TGTGCCAGCAGCGAGCGGCCCTCCTACGAGCAGTACTTC.

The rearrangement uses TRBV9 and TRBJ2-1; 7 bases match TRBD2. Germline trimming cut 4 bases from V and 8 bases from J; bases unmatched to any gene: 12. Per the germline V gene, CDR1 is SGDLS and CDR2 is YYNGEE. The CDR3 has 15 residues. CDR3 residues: CASSPYGLGHDEQFF. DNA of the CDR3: TGTGCCAGCAGCCCTTATGGACTAGGACACGATGAGCAGTTCTTC.

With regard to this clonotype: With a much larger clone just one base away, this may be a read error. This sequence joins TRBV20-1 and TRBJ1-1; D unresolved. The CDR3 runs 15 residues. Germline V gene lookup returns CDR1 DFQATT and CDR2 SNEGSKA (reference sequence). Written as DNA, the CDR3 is TGCAGTGCTAGAGATCAGGACTTTCGGAACACTGAAGCTATCTTT. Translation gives CSARDQDFRNTEAIF.

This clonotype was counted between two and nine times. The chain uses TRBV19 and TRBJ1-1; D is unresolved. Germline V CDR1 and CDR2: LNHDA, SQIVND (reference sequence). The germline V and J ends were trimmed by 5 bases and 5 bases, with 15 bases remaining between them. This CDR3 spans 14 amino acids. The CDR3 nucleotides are TGTGCCAGTAGTTTCGGAATACGTATTACTGAAGCTTTCTTT. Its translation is CASSFGIRITEAFF.

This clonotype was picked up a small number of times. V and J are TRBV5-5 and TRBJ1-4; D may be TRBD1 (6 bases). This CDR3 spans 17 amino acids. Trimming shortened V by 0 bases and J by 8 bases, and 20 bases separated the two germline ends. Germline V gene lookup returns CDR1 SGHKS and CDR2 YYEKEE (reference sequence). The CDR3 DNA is TGTGCCAGCAGCTTGGGTGGAGGGTCAGGGGATGAAGAAAAACTGTTTTTT. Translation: CASSLGGGSGDEEKLFF.

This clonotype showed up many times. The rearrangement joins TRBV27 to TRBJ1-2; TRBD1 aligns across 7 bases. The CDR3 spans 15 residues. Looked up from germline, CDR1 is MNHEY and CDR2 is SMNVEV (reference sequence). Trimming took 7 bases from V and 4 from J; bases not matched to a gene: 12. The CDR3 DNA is TGTGCCAGCACCCCCTCCCCAGGGGGAATCTATGGCTACACCTTC. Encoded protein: CASTPSPGGIYGYTF.

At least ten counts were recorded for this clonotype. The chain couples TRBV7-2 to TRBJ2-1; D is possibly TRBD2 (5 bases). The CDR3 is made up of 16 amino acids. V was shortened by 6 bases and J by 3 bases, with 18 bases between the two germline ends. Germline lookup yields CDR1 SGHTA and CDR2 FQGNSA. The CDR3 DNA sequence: TGTGCCAGCAGTCTAAGGACGGCGGGTCACTACAATGAGCAGTTCTTC. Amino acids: CASSLRTAGHYNEQFF.

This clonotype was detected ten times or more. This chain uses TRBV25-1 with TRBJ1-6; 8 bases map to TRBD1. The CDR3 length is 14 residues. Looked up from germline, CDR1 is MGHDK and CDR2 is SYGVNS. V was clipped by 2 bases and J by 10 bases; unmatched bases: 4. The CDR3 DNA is TGTGCCAGCAGTGAAGACAGGGGTTACTCACCCCTCCACTTT. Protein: CASSEDRGYSPLHF. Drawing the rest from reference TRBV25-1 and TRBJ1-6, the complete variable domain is EADIYQTPRYLVIGTGKKITLECSQTMGHDKMYWYQQDPGMELHLIHYSYGVNSTEKGDLSSESTVSRIRTEHFPLTLESARPSHTSQYLCASSEDRGYSPLHFGNGTRLTVT.

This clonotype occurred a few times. DNA for the CDR3: TGTGCCACCAGGGAGCCAACCGGGACCGGGGAGCTGTTTTTT. It yields the protein CATREPTGTGELFF. The J gene is TRBJ2-2, the V gene TRBV24-1; D is ambiguous. There are 14 residues in the CDR3. CDR1 and CDR2 from the germline V gene are KGHDR and SFDVKD. V was shortened by 7 bases and J by 5 bases, with 13 bases between the two germline ends.

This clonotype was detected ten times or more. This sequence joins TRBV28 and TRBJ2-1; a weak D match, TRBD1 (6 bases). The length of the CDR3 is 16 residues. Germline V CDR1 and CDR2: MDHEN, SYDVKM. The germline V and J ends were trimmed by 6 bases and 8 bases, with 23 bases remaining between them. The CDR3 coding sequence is TGTGCCAGCAGCCGACGAATGCGGACAGAGGGGGATGAGCAGTTCTTC. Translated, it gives CASSRRMRTEGDEQFF.

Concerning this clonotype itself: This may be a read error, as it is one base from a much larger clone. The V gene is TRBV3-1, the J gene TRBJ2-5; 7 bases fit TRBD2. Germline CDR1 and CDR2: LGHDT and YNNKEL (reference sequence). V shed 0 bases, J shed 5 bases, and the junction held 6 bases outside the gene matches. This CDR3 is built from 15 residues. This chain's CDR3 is CASSQEGGSGETQYF. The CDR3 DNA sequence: TGTGCCAGCAGCCAAGAGGGCGGGAGTGGCGAGACCCAGTACTTC.

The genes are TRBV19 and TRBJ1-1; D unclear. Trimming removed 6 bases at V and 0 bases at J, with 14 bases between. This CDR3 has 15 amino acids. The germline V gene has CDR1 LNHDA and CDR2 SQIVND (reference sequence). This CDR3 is CASSPVRSMNTEAFF. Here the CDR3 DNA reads TGTGCCAGTAGCCCAGTCAGGTCCATGAACACTGAAGCTTTCTTT.

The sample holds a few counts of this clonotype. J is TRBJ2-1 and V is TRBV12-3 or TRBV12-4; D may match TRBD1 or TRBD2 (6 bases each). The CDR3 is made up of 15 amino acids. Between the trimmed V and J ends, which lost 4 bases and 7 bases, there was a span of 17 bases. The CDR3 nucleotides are TGTGCCAGCAGTTCCCTAAGCACAGGGAGGAATGAGCAGTTCTTC. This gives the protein CASSSLSTGRNEQFF.

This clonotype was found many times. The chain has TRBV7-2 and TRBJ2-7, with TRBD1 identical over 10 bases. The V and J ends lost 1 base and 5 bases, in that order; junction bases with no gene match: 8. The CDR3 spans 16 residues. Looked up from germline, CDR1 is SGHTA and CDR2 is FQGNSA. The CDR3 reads CASSLEPGQGNNEQYF. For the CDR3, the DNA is TGTGCCAGCAGCTTAGAACCGGGACAGGGGAACAACGAGCAGTACTTC.

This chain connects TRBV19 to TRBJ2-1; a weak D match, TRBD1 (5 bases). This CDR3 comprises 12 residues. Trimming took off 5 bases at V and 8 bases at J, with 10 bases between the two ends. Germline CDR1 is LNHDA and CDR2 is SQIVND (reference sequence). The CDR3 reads CASSSETDEQFF. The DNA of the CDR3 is TGTGCCAGTAGTTCAGAGACAGATGAGCAGTTCTTC. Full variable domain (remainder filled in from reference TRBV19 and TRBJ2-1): DGGITQSPKYLFRKEGQNVTLSCEQNLNHDAMYWYRQDPGQGLRLIYYSQIVNDFQKGDIAEGYSVSREKKESFPLTVTSAQKNPTAFYLCASSSETDEQFFGPGTRLTVL.